One sample yielded the 8 T cell receptor beta chains listed below, sequenced in a study of CD4 T cells in relation to SARS-CoV-2 and coronaviruses. The assay was immunoSEQ multiplex PCR, and TCRdb's table has in-frame clones only and misses some. The data contain about 17,000 clones, about four fifths of them singletons. Before the COVID-19 pandemic, during about 2011-2019, CD4+ T cells were taken from unexposed donors. After more than eight days of culture, CD4+ T cells were isolated. These receptors' targets are unknown. Specimen: CD4+ T cells from PBMCs, cultured in vitro. The source is a human donor in good health.

V usage is TRBV6-1 and J usage is TRBJ2-7, with D perhaps TRBD1 (5 bases). Germline CDR1 and CDR2: MNHNS and SASEGT. This CDR3 is built from 15 residues. Trimming left V 3 bases short and J 2 bases short, with 14 bases between. Written as DNA, the CDR3 is TGTGCCAGCAGTGATATCTCGGCAGGGACCTACGAGCAGTACTTC. Protein product: CASSDISAGTYEQYF.

Only a few counts were recorded for this clone. The chain is built from TRBV14 and TRBJ2-3; D remains ambiguous. The germline CDR1 and CDR2 sequences are SGHDN and FVKESK. Trimming took 3 bases from V and 0 from J, leaving 10 bases between them. This CDR3 spans 15 amino acids. This CDR3 is CASSHGTSSTDTQYF. The CDR3, as DNA: TGTGCCAGCAGCCATGGAACATCTAGCACAGATACGCAGTATTTT.

The rearrangement uses TRBV7-2 and TRBJ1-2; D is undetermined. The V gene's germline CDR1 is SGHTA and CDR2 FQGNSA. This CDR3 region has 14 residues. Trimming removed 0 bases from V and 8 bases from J, with 13 bases in between. In nucleotides, the CDR3 is TGTGCCAGCAGCTTAGCCGAGGGAATTGGAGGCTACACCTTC. It is translated as CASSLAEGIGGYTF. Looking up the rest from reference TRBV7-2 and TRBJ1-2 gives the full variable domain: GAGVSQSPSNKVTEKGKDVELRCDPISGHTALYWYRQSLGQGLEFLIYFQGNSAPDKSGLPSDRFSAERTGGSVSTLTIQRTQQEDSAVYLCASSLAEGIGGYTFGSGTRLTVV.

The V call is TRBV2, the J call TRBJ2-1; 8 positions agree with TRBD2. The CDR3 extends over 14 amino acids. The V and J ends lost 4 bases and 4 bases, in that order; junction bases with no gene match: 3. Looked up from germline, CDR1 is SNHLY and CDR2 is FYNNEI. CDR3 in amino acids: CASSGGTSYNEQFF. The CDR3 DNA reads as TGTGCCAGCAGTGGGGGGACTAGTTACAATGAGCAGTTCTTC.

J is TRBJ2-3 and V is TRBV28; 8 nucleotides match TRBD2. Trimming cost V 6 bases and J 4 bases; bases outside gene matches: 12. This CDR3 region has 16 residues. CDR1 MDHEN and CDR2 SYDVKM come from the germline V gene. The DNA for the CDR3 is TGTGCCAGCAGCAGAGACGGGGGGGCCCAGGCAGATACGCAGTATTTT. Amino acids: CASSRDGGAQADTQYF.

This chain connects TRBV11-2 to TRBJ2-1, with D perhaps TRBD2 (6 bases). V was shortened by 4 bases and J by 4 bases, with 14 bases between the two germline ends. Germline loops: CDR1 SGHAT, CDR2 FQNNGV. The CDR3 covers 15 residues. The CDR3 region has the DNA TGTGCCAGCAGCTCCACCGGGACTGAATACAATGAGCAGTTCTTC. Amino acid sequence: CASSSTGTEYNEQFF.

The V gene is TRBV10-3, the J gene TRBJ2-7; 8 positions agree with TRBD2. Germline trimming cut 6 bases from V and 2 bases from J; bases unmatched to any gene: 15. The CDR3 loop spans 17 amino acids. Looked up from germline, CDR1 is ENHRY and CDR2 is SYGVKD. DNA of the CDR3: TGTGCCATCAGCCCAACGGGGGGGGTACGGAGCCCCTACGAGCAGTACTTC. Translating gives CAISPTGGVRSPYEQYF.

This rearrangement joins TRBV5-1 to TRBJ2-5; 8 bases map to TRBD1. Germline CDR1 and CDR2: SGHRS and YFSETQ. The CDR3 is made up of 15 amino acids. With 0 bases clipped from V and 2 bases from J, the junction kept 3 bases outside the gene matches. CDR3 in amino acids: CASSLAGGKQETQYF. The CDR3 DNA is TGCGCCAGCAGCTTGGCAGGGGGCAAACAAGAGACCCAGTACTTC.